This T cell receptor (beta chain) is from a study of blood T cells in healthy people across ages. Study-wide points: CMV status of donors was unknown, possibly confounding expanded clonotype changes.

Through a sample-barcoded 5' primer and a J-beta primer mix, a second PCR was run for 7 to 11 cycles. TCRdb reanalysed the 5' RACE reads using MiXCR and keeps one entry per CDR3 protein. This sample has about 1,800,000 distinct CDR3 sequences; 28% occur once, and the top ten carry 7.7%. This clonotype was seen repeatedly, ten times or more. Its antigen is unknown. With V trimmed by 5 bases and J by 14 bases, 5 bases remained unmatched. This CDR3 is 11 amino acids long. Germline V lookup: CDR1 WSHSY, CDR2 SAAADI. Sequencing was done on a sample of blood. This chain connects TRBV10-2 to TRBJ2-4; 8 positions match TRBD1. This TCR was recovered from a woman aged 25-40 years in good health. The CDR3 region has the DNA TGCGCCAGCAGTTCGACAGGGGTGAAGTACTTC. Its translation is CASSSTGVKYF.